This T cell receptor beta chain was recovered during a study of vaccination and CD4 T cells after COVID-19 (dated 2022 in TCRdb). With regard to the full study: Convalescent patients had a positive SARS-CoV-2 result on nasal swab PCR, and of these patients, some ten had mild disease and one had severe disease. In the convalescent cohort there were six males and four females, among whom were two Hispanic individuals, seven Caucasians, two Asians and one multiracial person. Participants received two doses of either the Pfizer-BioNTech BNT162b2 vaccine (n=8) or the Moderna mRNA-1273 vaccine (n=2). Post-COVID blood samples were collected from convalescent patients a median of around 100 days after diagnosis, with a range of roughly 35 to 161 days. The time from the second vaccine dose to post-vaccine blood sampling had a median of roughly 72 days and ranged from roughly 12 to 250 days. For stimulating the cultures, overlapping spike peptide pools were used, derived from SARS-CoV-2 as well as from the common cold coronaviruses HCoV-NL63, HCoV-OC43 and HCoV-229E. As controls, cultures received a CEFX viral epitope pool (the positive control), an HIV-1 Nef peptide pool (the negative control), or no peptide at all. The spike-specific CD4+ TCR repertoire was compared before and after mRNA vaccination in 10 to 11 COVID-19 convalescent patients and a few infection-naive healthy vaccine recipients.

Broad study findings and their caveats: Among the post-vaccine SARS-CoV-2-reactive clones in convalescent patients, a median around 85% showed up only after vaccination, which suggests vaccine-specific priming. Of the vaccine-specific clones found in convalescent patients, nearly all (304 of 307) were mono-reactive for SARS-CoV-2 spike instead of being cross-reactive with common cold coronaviruses. Although the median number of SARS-CoV-2-reactive clonotypes went up from some 23 after infection to roughly 40 after vaccination, the increase was not significant. Relatively few convalescent patients were included in the study, and early timepoints after natural infection were not analyzed.

Per the germline V gene, SGHRS is the CDR1 and YFSETQ is the CDR2. The CDR3 goes from the cysteine to the phenylalanine over 14 residues. CDR3 DNA is the only sequence kept; it has 42 bases, read in frame from the first base. V sheds 2 bases and J sheds 2 bases, leaving 11 bases between their ends. The treatment or condition label, as the study defines it: roughly 10-day PBMC culture with coronavirus spike peptide pools or control peptides (ViraFEST assay). The ViraFEST assay, used in the study, expanded antigen-specific T cells with peptide pools and then identified the expanded clonotypes through TCR sequencing. Positive SARS-CoV-2 PCR tests in the convalescent patients dated from March to December 2020, before Alpha, Beta and Delta variants emerged in the United States. Each well held some 2 million PBMCs cultured with roughly 10 ug/ml peptide pools in IMDM containing around 5% human AB serum and about 10 IU/ml IL-2. On days 3 and 7, half of the culture medium was replaced with fresh IL-2-containing medium. Once the cells had been in culture for roughly 10 days, the EasySep CD4+ T cell isolation kit was used to isolate CD4+ T cells by negative selection. PBMCs were separated from whole blood using Ficoll-Paque Plus gradient centrifugation and then either used fresh or cryopreserved at -140C. Culture conditions were generally each tested in triplicate wells.

On this clonotype: It lacks a known antigen. One base away there is no much larger clone; base qualities are not given.

Library construction relied on PCR. DNA from cultured CD4+ T cells was subjected to TCR sequencing with the Oncomine TCR Beta short-read assay at the Johns Hopkins FTIC core. The QIAamp micro DNA kit was used to extract genomic DNA from the cultured CD4+ T cells. Oncomine TCR Beta libraries from cultured CD4+ T cells were pooled with unique dual indexes and sequenced on an Illumina iSeq 100. Per the original workflow: Non-productive sequences were filtered out, and CDR3s that did not start with C, did not end with F or W, or were shorter than 7 amino acids were discarded. Antigen-specific clonotypes were identified using the MANAFEST web application through comparison of peptide-stimulated wells with reference and other culture wells. To be called positive, a clone needed an FDR below 0.05, an odds ratio above 5, and a productive frequency above 0.1% in at least two of three replicate wells. Clonotypes that were significantly expanded in both SARS-CoV-2 spike wells and at least one common cold coronavirus spike condition were defined as cross-reactive. Similarity between CDR3 sequences was evaluated in R version 3.6.1 using Levenshtein distances (stringdist) and unrooted phylogenetic trees (ape). Clones were called with MiXCR by TCRdb after fastp trimmed the public reads at Q25, and only in-frame beta chains were retained. Identical CDR3 protein sequences are pooled into one entry, listed with their most common genes and DNA. The V and J calls follow TCRdb's processing rather than the paper's. The sample data list some 11,000 distinct CDR3 sequences, and around 52% of these were observed just once. Around 13% of the sample belongs to the ten largest clones.

This chain joins TRBV5-1 to TRBJ2-7; the best D guess is TRBD1, with 6 bases matching. The sample comprised CD4+ T cells from blood, cultured in vitro. This TCR was sampled from a human donor who had recovered from COVID-19. The CDR3 amino acid sequence is: CASSFTGTTYEQYF. The bases read TGCGCCAGCAGCTTCACCGGGACAACCTACGAGCAGTACTTC.